These 25 T cell receptor beta chains were all obtained from the same sample, sequenced in a study of Ad26.COV2.S vaccination and SARS-CoV-2 variants. Stated treatment: over 15 received Ad26.COV2.S at low or high dose, single or two shots; 5 received placebo; per-sample allocation not given. Samples were taken on day 63 after the first vaccine or placebo injection. Clones were read by immunoSEQ multiplex PCR, and TCRdb kept only the in-frame ones, dropping some. There are about 480,000 clones in the sample; approximately 88% occur only once, and over 10% lies in the top ten. The sequencing used peripheral blood, collected in a trial of Ad26.COV2.S vaccine versus placebo. The receptor set was obtained from a person aged 18-60 years who received the Ad26.COV2.S COVID-19 vaccine or a placebo.

This clone was seen only once. In DNA form, the CDR3 reads TGTGCCAGCTCACCATGGGCCCTAGCGGGGACTGGGGCGGCAGATACGCAGTATTTT. Its protein product is CASSPWALAGTGAADTQYF. This sequence joins TRBV18 and TRBJ2-3; 9 bases agree with TRBD2. Germline CDR1 reads KGHSH; CDR2 reads LQKENI. The CDR3 covers 19 residues. The trim removed 2 bases at V and 4 bases at J, leaving 16 bases unmatched.

V usage is TRBV7-2 and J usage is TRBJ1-2, with a weak D call TRBD1 (5 bases). CDR1 is SGHTA, CDR2 FQGNSA, per germline. The ends were cut back, 10 bases at V and 3 bases at J, with 15 bases in the middle. The CDR3 totals 13 residues. The CDR3 spells CATQGSPDYGYTF. CDR3 nucleotide sequence: TGTGCCACCCAGGGCAGTCCCGACTATGGCTACACCTTC.

The chain uses TRBV6-5 and TRBJ1-6; possibly TRBD1 for D (5 bases). The V end was cut by 4 bases, the J end by 8 bases, with 18 bases between. Per the germline V gene, CDR1 is MNHEY and CDR2 is SVGAGI. The CDR3 totals 16 residues. The CDR3 spells CASSSVTGTGHSPLHF. The CDR3 nucleotides are TGTGCCAGCAGTTCGGTCACCGGGACTGGCCATTCACCCCTCCACTTT.

V is TRBV11-3 and J is TRBJ2-1; D assignment may be TRBD1 or TRBD2 (5 bases each). The CDR3 has 14 amino acids. V was shortened by 4 bases and J by 3 bases, with 10 bases between the two germline ends. The germline V gene has CDR1 SGHNT and CDR2 YENEEA. The CDR3 protein is CASSSGTLYNEQFF. CDR3 DNA sequence: TGTGCCAGCAGCTCCGGGACCCTCTACAATGAGCAGTTCTTC.

The J gene is TRBJ1-1, the V gene TRBV2; tentative D call: TRBD1 (6 bases). V was shortened by 8 bases and J by 0 bases, with 10 bases between the two germline ends. This CDR3 comprises 13 residues. Germline assignment: CDR1 SNHLY and CDR2 FYNNEI. CDR3 bases: TGTGCCAGCTTACAGGGACTGAACACTGAAGCTTTCTTT. It specifies CASLQGLNTEAFF.

This chain links TRBV15 with TRBJ2-2; D possibly matches TRBD1 or TRBD2 (7 bases each). This CDR3 has 15 residues. The germline CDR1 and CDR2 sequences are LNHNV and YYDKDF (reference sequence). V was pared by 4 bases and J by 7 bases, with 16 bases between. CDR3: CATSTRQGGFGELFF. The DNA for the CDR3 is TGTGCCACCAGCACTAGACAGGGAGGGTTCGGGGAGCTGTTTTTT. Full variable domain (rest looked up from reference TRBV15 and TRBJ2-2): DAMVIQNPRYQVTQFGKPVTLSCSQTLNHNVMYWYQQKSSQAPKLLFHYYDKDFNNEADTPDNFQSRRPNTSFCFLDIRSPGLGDTAMYLCATSTRQGGFGELFFGEGSRLTVL.

This rearrangement joins TRBV28 to TRBJ2-7; D may be TRBD1 (6 bases). Trimming left V 5 bases short and J 2 bases short, with 22 bases between. This CDR3 spans 17 amino acids. Germline V gene sequence: CDR1 MDHEN, CDR2 SYDVKM. CDR3 protein: CASSGAVGALLPYEQYF. CDR3 nucleotide sequence: TGTGCCAGCAGTGGCGCGGTGGGGGCCCTCTTACCCTACGAGCAGTACTTC. Filled out from reference TRBV28 and TRBJ2-7, the complete variable domain reads DVKVTQSSRYLVKRTGEKVFLECVQDMDHENMFWYRQDPGLGLRLIYFSYDVKMKEKGDIPEGYSVSREKKERFSLILESASTNQTSMYLCASSGAVGALLPYEQYFGPGTRLTVT.

V usage is TRBV28 and J usage is TRBJ2-3, with 7 bases fitting TRBD2. V was clipped by 7 bases and J by 5 bases; unmatched bases: 6. Germline CDR1 MDHEN, CDR2 SYDVKM. This CDR3 has 13 amino acids. CDR3 coding DNA: TGTGCCAGCAACCAGCCGGGGGGAGATACGCAGTATTTT. Protein: CASNQPGGDTQYF.

The sample holds a few counts of this clone. The CDR3 region has the DNA TGTGCCAGCAGCTCAGCGGGACAGCCTTGGGAGCAGTACTTC. It encodes CASSSAGQPWEQYF. This sequence joins TRBV5-6 and TRBJ2-7; either TRBD1 or TRBD2 may fit D (7 bases each). Trimming stripped 3 bases from V and 7 bases from J, with 17 bases between. This CDR3 is built from 14 residues. The germline V gene has CDR1 SGHDT and CDR2 YYEEEE.

This chain uses TRBV30 with TRBJ2-5; 10 bases match TRBD2. Trimming removed 4 bases from V and 9 bases from J; junction bases left unmatched: 17. Germline-derived CDR1 and CDR2 are GTSNPN and SVGIG (reference sequence). This CDR3 has 16 amino acids. The CDR3 region is CAWNGAGLAETGAQYF. In DNA, the CDR3 is TGTGCCTGGAACGGGGCCGGACTAGCGGAAACCGGGGCCCAGTACTTC.

J is TRBJ2-7 and V is TRBV7-2, with D possibly TRBD2 on 6 matching bases. The V end was cut by 3 bases, the J end by 3 bases, with 9 bases between. The length of the CDR3 is 13 residues. From germline, CDR1 is SGHTA and CDR2 FQGNSA. The CDR3 DNA reads TGTGCCAGCAGCTTGGAGGGTATCTACGAGCAGTACTTC. It encodes CASSLEGIYEQYF.

The rearrangement joins TRBV7-6 to TRBJ2-1; TRBD1 is a possible D gene (6 bases). The CDR3 totals 15 residues. CDR1 and CDR2 from the germline V gene are SGHVS and FNYEAQ. V was cut by 5 bases and J by 9 bases, with 20 bases left in between. As DNA, the CDR3 is TGTGCCAGCAGCCCAACCCATGGGGGCAGGATTGAGCAGTTCTTC. Amino acids: CASSPTHGGRIEQFF.

The chain has TRBV3-1 (or the pseudogene TRBV3-2) and TRBJ2-1; no clear D gene. The CDR3 spans 12 residues. Germline assignment: CDR1 LGHDT and CDR2 YNNKEL (reference sequence). V lost 6 bases and J 5 bases, leaving 8 bases between the germline ends. DNA of the CDR3: TGTGCCAGCAGTTCCGAGAACAATGAGCAGTTCTTC. Translating gives CASSSENNEQFF.

The gene calls are TRBV9 and TRBJ1-5; D is possibly TRBD1 (5 bases). CDR1 is SGDLS, CDR2 YYNGEE, per germline. The CDR3 has 14 amino acids. The V end lost 0 bases, the J end lost 5 bases, and 9 bases lay between the germline ends. CDR3 coding DNA: TGTGCCAGCAGCGTAGGTGGGGGGTATCAGCCCCAGCATTTT. Amino acids: CASSVGGGYQPQHF. The whole variable domain, remainder taken from reference TRBV9 and TRBJ1-5, is DSGVTQTPKHLITATGQRVTLRCSPRSGDLSVYWYQQSLDQGLQFLIQYYNGEERAKGNILERFSAQQFPDLHSELNLSSLELGDSALYFCASSVGGGYQPQHFGDGTRLSIL.

In its sample, this clone was seen once. V and J are TRBV5-6 and TRBJ2-5; no definite D call. CDR1 is SGHDT and CDR2 is YYEEEE in the germline V gene. This CDR3 region has 17 residues. Trimming removed 0 bases at V and 0 bases at J, with 15 bases between. CDR3 in DNA: TGTGCCAGCAGCTTGGCGGCATCCACAGTGTACCAAGAGACCCAGTACTTC. Protein product: CASSLAASTVYQETQYF.

This rearrangement joins TRBV9 to TRBJ2-6; D not resolved. V was clipped by 4 bases and J by 0 bases, with 11 bases between them. Germline V CDR1 and CDR2: SGDLS, YYNGEE. The CDR3 contains 16 residues. The CDR3, as DNA: TGTGCCAGCAGCTCGCGACGGACCTCTGGGGCCAACGTCCTGACTTTC. Translated: CASSSRRTSGANVLTF.

This rearrangement joins TRBV29-1 to TRBJ2-7; 8 bases are a match to TRBD2. V was pared by 6 bases and J by 0 bases, with 7 bases of the junction left unmatched. This CDR3 region has 14 residues. Per germline, CDR1 SQVTM and CDR2 ANQGSEA. The CDR3 loop is CSVTIAGSSYEQYF. The CDR3, as DNA: TGCAGCGTAACGATAGCGGGAAGCTCCTACGAGCAGTACTTC.

The chain is built from TRBV6-5 and TRBJ1-1; TRBD1 is a possible D gene (5 bases). The CDR3 is made up of 14 amino acids. Germline assignment: CDR1 MNHEY and CDR2 SVGAGI. V dropped 6 bases and J dropped 5 bases, with 16 bases sitting between them. In DNA, the CDR3 is TGTGCCAGCAGGACGGGACGGACCCTGACTGAAGCTTTCTTT. Translation: CASRTGRTLTEAFF.

The chain carries TRBV7-2 and TRBJ2-7; the D gene could be TRBD1 or TRBD2 (6 bases each). CDR1 SGHTA and CDR2 FQGNSA come from the germline V gene. The CDR3 extends over 15 amino acids. Trimming cost V 1 base and J 4 bases, with 14 bases left between them. CDR3 residues: CASSLEQGGRYEQYF. The CDR3 region has the DNA TGTGCCAGCAGCTTAGAACAGGGAGGCCGATACGAGCAGTACTTC.

This clone was recorded once. The chain employs TRBV28 and TRBJ1-5; maybe TRBD1 (5 bases). The V end was cut by 6 bases, the J end by 4 bases, with 16 bases between. The CDR3 runs 15 residues. The germline V gene has CDR1 MDHEN and CDR2 SYDVKM. The CDR3 sequence is CASSPRGLGNQPQHF. The CDR3 nucleotides read TGTGCCAGCAGCCCCCGGGGGTTGGGTAATCAGCCCCAGCATTTT.

The V call is TRBV28, the J call TRBJ1-2, with 7 bases fitting TRBD1. The CDR3 covers 14 residues. Per the germline V gene, CDR1 is MDHEN and CDR2 is SYDVKM. Trimming removed 7 bases from V and 2 bases from J; junction bases left unmatched: 7. The CDR3 sequence: CASTGGGGNYGYTF. CDR3 nucleotides: TGTGCCAGCACCGGCGGAGGGGGCAACTATGGCTACACCTTC.

The sample holds a few counts of this clone. The CDR3 bases are TGTGCCAGCACATCAGCGGGAGGGAACCCCGAGCAGTACTTC. Amino acid sequence: CASTSAGGNPEQYF. The chain links TRBV27 to TRBJ2-7, with 10 positions matching TRBD2. The germline CDR1 and CDR2 sequences are MNHEY and SMNVEV (reference sequence). The CDR3 totals 14 residues. The V gene end was trimmed by 7 bases and the J gene end by 6 bases; junction bases not matched to a gene: 9.

The J gene is TRBJ1-1, the V gene TRBV28, with D maybe TRBD1 (6 bases). CDR3 length equals 14 residues. CDR1 is MDHEN, CDR2 SYDVKM, per germline. Trimming stripped 7 bases from V and 3 bases from J, with 15 bases between. CDR3 in amino acids: CASTLPGADTEAFF. CDR3 coding DNA: TGTGCCAGCACCTTACCGGGGGCCGACACTGAAGCTTTCTTT.

The chain recombines TRBV27 with TRBJ2-5; 10 bases align to TRBD1. Looked up from germline, CDR1 is MNHEY and CDR2 is SMNVEV (reference sequence). The CDR3 runs to 17 residues. V lost 2 bases and J lost 5; bases outside the gene matches: 11. CDR3 in amino acids: CASSLGWGQGMGETQYF. The CDR3 DNA sequence: TGTGCCAGCAGTTTAGGTTGGGGACAGGGGATGGGGGAGACCCAGTACTTC.

This chain links TRBV9 with TRBJ2-7; D is perhaps TRBD1 (6 bases). V lost 4 bases, J lost 7 bases, and 21 bases lay in between. Germline CDR1 SGDLS, CDR2 YYNGEE. The CDR3 is 15 amino acids. The CDR3 coding sequence is TGTGCCAGCAGCACTCAGGCTGTGGGGGCAGGTGAGCAGTACTTC. Protein sequence: CASSTQAVGAGEQYF.